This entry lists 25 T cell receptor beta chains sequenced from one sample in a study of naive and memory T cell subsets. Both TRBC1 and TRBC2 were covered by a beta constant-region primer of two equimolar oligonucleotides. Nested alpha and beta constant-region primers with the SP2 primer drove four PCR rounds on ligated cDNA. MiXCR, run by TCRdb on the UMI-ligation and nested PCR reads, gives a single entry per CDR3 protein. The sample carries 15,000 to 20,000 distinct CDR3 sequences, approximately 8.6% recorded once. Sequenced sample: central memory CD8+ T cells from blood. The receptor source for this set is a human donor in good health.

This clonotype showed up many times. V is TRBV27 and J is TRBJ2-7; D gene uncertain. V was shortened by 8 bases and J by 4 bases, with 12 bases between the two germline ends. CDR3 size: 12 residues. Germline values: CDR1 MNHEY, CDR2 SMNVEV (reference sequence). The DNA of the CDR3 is TGTGCCAGCCTACCGAGTCTTTACGAGCAGTACTTC. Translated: CASLPSLYEQYF.

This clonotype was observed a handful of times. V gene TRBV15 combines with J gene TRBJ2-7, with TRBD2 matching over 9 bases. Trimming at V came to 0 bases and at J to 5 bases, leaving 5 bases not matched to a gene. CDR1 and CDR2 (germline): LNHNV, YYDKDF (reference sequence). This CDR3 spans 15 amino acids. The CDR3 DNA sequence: TGTGCCACCAGCAGAGATACTAGCGGGTCGAACGAGCAGTACTTC. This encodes CATSRDTSGSNEQYF.

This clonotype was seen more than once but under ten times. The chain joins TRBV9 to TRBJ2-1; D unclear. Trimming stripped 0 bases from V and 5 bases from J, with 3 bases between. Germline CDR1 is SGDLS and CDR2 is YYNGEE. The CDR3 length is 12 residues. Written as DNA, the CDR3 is TGTGCCAGCAGCGTAGGGAACAATGAGCAGTTCTTC. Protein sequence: CASSVGNNEQFF.

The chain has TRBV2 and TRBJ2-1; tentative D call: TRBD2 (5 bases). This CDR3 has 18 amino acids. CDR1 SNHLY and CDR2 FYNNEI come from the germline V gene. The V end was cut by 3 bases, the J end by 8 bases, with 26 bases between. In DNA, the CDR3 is TGTGCCAGCAGTGAGGAGGAAGTAGGATTTACAGCAACGGATGAGCAGTTCTTC. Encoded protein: CASSEEEVGFTATDEQFF.

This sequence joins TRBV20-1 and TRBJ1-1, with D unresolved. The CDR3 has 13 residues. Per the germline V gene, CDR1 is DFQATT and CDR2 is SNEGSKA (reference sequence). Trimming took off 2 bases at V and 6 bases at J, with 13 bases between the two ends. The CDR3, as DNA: TGCAGTGCTAGAAAATCAGAAGCCTCTGAAGCTTTCTTT. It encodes CSARKSEASEAFF.

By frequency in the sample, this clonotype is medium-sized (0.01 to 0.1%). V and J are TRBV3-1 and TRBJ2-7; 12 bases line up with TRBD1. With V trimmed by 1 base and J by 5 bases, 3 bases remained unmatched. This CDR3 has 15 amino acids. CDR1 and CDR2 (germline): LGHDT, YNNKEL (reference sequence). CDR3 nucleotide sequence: TGTGCCAGCAGCCAAGCGGGACAGGGGGCCCACGAGCAGTACTTC. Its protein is CASSQAGQGAHEQYF.

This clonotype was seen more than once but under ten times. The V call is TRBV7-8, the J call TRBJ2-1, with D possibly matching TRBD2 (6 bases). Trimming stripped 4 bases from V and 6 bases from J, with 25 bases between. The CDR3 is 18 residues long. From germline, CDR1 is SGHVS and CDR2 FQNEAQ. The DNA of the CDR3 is TGTGCCAGCAGCTCTGCGTACGGACTACCAATTCTTGGCAATGAGCAGTTCTTC. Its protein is CASSSAYGLPILGNEQFF.

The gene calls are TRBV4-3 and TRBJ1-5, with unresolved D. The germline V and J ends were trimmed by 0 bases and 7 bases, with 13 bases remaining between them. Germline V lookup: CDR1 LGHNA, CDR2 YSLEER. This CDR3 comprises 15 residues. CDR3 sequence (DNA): TGCGCCAGCAGCCAAGATAAGACCCCCCGGCAGCCCCAGCATTTT. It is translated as CASSQDKTPRQPQHF.

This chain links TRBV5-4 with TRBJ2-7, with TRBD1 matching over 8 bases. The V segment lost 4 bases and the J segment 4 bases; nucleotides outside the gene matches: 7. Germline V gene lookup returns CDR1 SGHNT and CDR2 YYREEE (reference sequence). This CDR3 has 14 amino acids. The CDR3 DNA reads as TGTGCCAGCAGCCCCGGACAGGGCGGGTACGAGCAGTACTTC. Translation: CASSPGQGGYEQYF.

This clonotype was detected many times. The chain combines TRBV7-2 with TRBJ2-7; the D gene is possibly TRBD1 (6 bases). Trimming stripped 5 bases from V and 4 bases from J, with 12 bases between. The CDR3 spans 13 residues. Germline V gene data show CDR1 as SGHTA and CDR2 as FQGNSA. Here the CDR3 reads CASSPGHFYEQYF. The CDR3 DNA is TGTGCCAGCAGCCCGGGACATTTTTACGAGCAGTACTTC.

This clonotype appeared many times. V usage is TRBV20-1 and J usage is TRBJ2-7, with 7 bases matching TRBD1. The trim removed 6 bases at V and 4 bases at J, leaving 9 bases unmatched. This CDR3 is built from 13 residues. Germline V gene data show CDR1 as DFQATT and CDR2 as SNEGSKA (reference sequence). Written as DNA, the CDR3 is TGCAGTGCCCCGATGGGACAGAGATACGAGCAGTACTTC. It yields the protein CSAPMGQRYEQYF.

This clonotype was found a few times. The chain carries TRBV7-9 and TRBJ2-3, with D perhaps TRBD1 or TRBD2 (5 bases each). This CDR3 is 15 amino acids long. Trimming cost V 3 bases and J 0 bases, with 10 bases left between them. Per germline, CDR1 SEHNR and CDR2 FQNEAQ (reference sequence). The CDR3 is CASSFGTRSTDTQYF. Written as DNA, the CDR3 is TGTGCCAGCAGCTTCGGGACGCGGAGCACAGATACGCAGTATTTT.

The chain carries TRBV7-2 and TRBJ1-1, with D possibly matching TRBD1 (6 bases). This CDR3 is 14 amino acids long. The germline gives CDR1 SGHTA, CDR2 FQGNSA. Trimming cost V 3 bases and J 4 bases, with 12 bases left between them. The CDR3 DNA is TGTGCCAGCAGCTTCACAGGGAGGGGCACTGAAGCTTTCTTT. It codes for CASSFTGRGTEAFF.

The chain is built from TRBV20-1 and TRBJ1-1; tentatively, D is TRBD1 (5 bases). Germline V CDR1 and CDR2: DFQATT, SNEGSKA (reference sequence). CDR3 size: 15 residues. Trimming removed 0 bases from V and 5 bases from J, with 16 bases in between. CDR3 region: CSARDVAGRETEAFF. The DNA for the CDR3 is TGCAGTGCTAGAGATGTGGCAGGGAGGGAAACTGAAGCTTTCTTT.

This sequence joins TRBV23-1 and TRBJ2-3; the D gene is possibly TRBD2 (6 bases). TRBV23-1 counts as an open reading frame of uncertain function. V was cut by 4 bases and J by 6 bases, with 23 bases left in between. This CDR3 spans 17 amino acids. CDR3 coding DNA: TGCGCCAGCAGTCGGGGAGGAGTCCCGGGCGGTGGTGATACGCAGTATTTT. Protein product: CASSRGGVPGGGDTQYF.

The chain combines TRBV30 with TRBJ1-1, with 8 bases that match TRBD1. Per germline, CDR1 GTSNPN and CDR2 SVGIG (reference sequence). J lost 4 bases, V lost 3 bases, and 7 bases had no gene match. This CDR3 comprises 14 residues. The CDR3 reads CAWRAQGDITEAFF. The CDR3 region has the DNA TGTGCCTGGAGAGCACAGGGGGATATCACTGAAGCTTTCTTT.

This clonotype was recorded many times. CDR3 bases: TGTGCCAGCAGCCAAGATTATGTGGGGGGGGCAGCCGAAAGCTACGAGCAGTACTTC. Translating gives CASSQDYVGGAAESYEQYF. J is TRBJ2-7 and V is TRBV4-2; D is possibly TRBD2 (7 bases). V lost 0 bases and J lost 3, with 24 bases in between. Germline V lookup: CDR1 LGHNA, CDR2 YNFKEQ. CDR3 length equals 19 residues.

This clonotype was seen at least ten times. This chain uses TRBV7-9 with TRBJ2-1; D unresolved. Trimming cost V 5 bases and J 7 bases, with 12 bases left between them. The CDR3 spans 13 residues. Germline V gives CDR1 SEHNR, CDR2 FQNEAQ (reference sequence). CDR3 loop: CASSPRLRNEQFF. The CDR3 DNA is TGTGCCAGCAGCCCGAGGCTGAGGAATGAGCAGTTCTTC. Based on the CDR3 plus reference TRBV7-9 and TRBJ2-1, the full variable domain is DTGVSQNPRHKITKRGQNVTFRCDPISEHNRLYWYRQTLGQGPEFLTYFQNEAQLEKSRLLSDRFSAERPKGSFSTLEIQRTEQGDSAMYLCASSPRLRNEQFFGPGTRLTVL.

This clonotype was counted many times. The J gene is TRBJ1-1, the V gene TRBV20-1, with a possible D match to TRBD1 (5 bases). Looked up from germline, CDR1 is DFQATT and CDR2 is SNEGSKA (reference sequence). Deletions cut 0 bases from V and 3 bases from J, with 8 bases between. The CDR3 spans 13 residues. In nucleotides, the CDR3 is TGCAGTGCTAGAGACGACAGTGACACTGAAGCTTTCTTT. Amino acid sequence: CSARDDSDTEAFF.

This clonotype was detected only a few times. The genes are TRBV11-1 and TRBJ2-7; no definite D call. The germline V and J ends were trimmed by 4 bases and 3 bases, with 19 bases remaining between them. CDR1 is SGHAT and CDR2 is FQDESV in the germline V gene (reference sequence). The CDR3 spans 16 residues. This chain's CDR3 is CASSSTVEPRNYEQYF. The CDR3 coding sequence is TGTGCCAGCAGCTCCACGGTGGAGCCCAGGAACTACGAGCAGTACTTC.

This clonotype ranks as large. CDR3 sequence (DNA): TGTGCCAGCAGTTACTCCGTGGAATCACCCCTCCACTTT. Translated: CASSYSVESPLHF. The gene calls are TRBV6-2 or TRBV6-3 and TRBJ1-6, with D uncertain. The CDR3 runs 13 residues. Trimming left V 0 bases short and J 10 bases short, with 7 bases between. Germline assignment: CDR1 MNHEY and CDR2 SVGEGT.

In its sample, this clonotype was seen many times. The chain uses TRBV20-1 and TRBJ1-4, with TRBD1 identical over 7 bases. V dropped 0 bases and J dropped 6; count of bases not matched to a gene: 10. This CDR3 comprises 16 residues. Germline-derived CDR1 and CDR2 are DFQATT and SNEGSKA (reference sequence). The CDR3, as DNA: TGCAGTGCTAGAGATAATAGCGGGACAGTGGATGAAAAACTGTTTTTT. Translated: CSARDNSGTVDEKLFF.

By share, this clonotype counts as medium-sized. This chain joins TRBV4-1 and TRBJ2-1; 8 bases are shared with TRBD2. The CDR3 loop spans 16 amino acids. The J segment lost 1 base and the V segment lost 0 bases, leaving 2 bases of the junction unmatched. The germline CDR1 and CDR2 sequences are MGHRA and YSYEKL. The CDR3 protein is CASSQDAGGSYNEQFF. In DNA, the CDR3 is TGCGCCAGCAGCCAAGATGCGGGAGGATCCTACAATGAGCAGTTCTTC.

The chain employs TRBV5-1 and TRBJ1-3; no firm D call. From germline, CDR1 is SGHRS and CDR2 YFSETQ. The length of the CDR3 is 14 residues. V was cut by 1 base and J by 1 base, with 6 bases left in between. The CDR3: CASSLSDSGNTIYF. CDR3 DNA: TGCGCCAGCAGCTTGTCCGATTCTGGAAACACCATATATTTT.

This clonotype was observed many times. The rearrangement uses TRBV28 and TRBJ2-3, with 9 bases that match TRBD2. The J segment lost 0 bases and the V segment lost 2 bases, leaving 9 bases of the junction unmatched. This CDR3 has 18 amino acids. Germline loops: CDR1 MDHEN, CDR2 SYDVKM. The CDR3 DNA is TGTGCCAGCAGTTTAAAGCGGGGGGCTCACACTAGCACAGATACGCAGTATTTT. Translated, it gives CASSLKRGAHTSTDTQYF.